This TCR beta chain was captured in a study of response to subunit inactivated influenza vaccine. Turning to this clonotype: What it recognizes is unknown.

Trimming stripped 4 bases from V and 6 bases from J, with 12 bases between. The germline gives CDR1 MGHRA, CDR2 YSYEKL. This CDR3 spans 14 amino acids. Study outcomes and limitations: Seasonal influenza vaccination, on each occasion, was suggested by the authors to recruit few new T cells.

TCRdb called the RT-PCR reads again in MiXCR, with one record for every CDR3 protein. The table lists 650,000 to 700,000 distinct CDR3 sequences, 15% to 17% of them singletons. This clonotype originated in a man over 45 who received an inactivated influenza vaccine. The chain has TRBV4-1 and TRBJ2-2; D is possibly TRBD2 (6 bases). The specimen comprised PBMCs from blood, sampled 11 to 12 days after vaccination. The CDR3 region is CASSPGDRAGELFF. CDR3 DNA sequence: TGCGCCAGCAGCCCGGGGGATAGGGCCGGGGAGCTGTTTTTT.